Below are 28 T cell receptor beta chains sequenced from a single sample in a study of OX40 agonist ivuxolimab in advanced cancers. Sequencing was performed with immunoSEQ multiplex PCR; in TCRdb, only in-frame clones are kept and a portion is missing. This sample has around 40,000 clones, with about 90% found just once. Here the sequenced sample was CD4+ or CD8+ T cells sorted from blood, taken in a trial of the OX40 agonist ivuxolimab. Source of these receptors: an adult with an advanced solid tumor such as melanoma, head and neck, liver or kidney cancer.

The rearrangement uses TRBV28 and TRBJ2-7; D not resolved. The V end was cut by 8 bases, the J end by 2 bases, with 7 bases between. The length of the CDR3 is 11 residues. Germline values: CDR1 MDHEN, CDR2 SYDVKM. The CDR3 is CASSSPYEQYF. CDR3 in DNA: TGTGCCAGCTCCTCTCCCTACGAGCAGTACTTC.

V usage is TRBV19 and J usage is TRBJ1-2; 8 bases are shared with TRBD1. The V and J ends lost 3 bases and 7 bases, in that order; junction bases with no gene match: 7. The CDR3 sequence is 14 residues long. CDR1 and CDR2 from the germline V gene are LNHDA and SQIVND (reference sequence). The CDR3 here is CASSIRQGASGYTF. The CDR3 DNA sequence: TGTGCCAGTAGTATTAGGCAGGGGGCGTCTGGCTACACCTTC.

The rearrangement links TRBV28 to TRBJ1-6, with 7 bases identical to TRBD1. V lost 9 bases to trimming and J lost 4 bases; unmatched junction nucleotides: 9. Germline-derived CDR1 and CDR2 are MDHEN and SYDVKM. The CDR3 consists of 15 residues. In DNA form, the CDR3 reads TGTGCCAGTACACCGGGACAGTATTATAATTCACCCCTCCACTTT. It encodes CASTPGQYYNSPLHF.

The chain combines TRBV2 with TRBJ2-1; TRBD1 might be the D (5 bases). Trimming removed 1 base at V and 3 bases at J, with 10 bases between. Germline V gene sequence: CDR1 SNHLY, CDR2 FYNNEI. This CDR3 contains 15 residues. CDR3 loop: CASSEVGARYNEQFF. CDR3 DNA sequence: TGTGCCAGCAGTGAAGTAGGGGCCCGCTACAATGAGCAGTTCTTC.

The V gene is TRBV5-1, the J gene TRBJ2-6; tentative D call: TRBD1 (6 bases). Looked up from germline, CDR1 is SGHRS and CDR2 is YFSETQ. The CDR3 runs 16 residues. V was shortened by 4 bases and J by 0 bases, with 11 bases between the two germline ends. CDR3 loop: CASSLSGDSGANVLTF. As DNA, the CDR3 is TGCGCCAGCAGCCTCTCAGGGGACTCTGGGGCCAACGTCCTGACTTTC.

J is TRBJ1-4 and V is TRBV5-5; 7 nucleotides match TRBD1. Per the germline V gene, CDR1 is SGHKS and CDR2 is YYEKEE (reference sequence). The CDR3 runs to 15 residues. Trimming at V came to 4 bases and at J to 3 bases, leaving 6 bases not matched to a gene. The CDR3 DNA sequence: TGTGCCAGCAGCGACCCGACAGGGTCTAATGAAAAACTGTTTTTT. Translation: CASSDPTGSNEKLFF.

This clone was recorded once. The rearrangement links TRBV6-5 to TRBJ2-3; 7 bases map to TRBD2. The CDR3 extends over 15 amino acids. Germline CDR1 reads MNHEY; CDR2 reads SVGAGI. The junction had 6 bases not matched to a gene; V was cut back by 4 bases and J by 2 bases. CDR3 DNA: TGTGCCAGCAGTTCCGAAGCGGGATTCACAGATACGCAGTATTTT. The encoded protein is CASSSEAGFTDTQYF.

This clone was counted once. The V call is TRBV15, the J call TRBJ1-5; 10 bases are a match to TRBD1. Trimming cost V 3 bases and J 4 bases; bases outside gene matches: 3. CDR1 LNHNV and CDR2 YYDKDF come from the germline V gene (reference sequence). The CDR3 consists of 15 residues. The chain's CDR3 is CATSSEGQGNQPQHF. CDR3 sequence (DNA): TGTGCCACCAGCAGTGAGGGACAGGGGAATCAGCCCCAGCATTTT.

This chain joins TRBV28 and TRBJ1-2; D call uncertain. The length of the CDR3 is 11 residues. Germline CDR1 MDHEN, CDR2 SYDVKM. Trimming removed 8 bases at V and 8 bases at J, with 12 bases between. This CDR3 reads CASGAVLGYTF. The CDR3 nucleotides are TGTGCCAGCGGCGCAGTTTTGGGCTACACCTTC.

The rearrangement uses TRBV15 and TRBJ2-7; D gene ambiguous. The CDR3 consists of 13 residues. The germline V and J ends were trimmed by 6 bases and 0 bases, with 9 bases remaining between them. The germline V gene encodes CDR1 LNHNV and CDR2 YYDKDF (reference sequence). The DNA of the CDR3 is TGTGCCACCAGGGGCCTTAGCTCCTACGAGCAGTACTTC. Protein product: CATRGLSSYEQYF.

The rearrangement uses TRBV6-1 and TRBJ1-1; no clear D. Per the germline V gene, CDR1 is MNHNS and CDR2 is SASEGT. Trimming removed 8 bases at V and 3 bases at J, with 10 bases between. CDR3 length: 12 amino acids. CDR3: CASSRRDTEAFF. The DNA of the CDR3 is TGTGCCAGCTCTAGGCGGGACACTGAAGCTTTCTTT.

The CDR3 loop is CASHGRGYNEQFF. The CDR3 DNA follows: TGTGCCAGCCATGGCCGGGGGTACAATGAGCAGTTCTTC. The rearrangement links TRBV27 to TRBJ2-1; the D gene is possibly TRBD2 (6 bases). The CDR3 extends over 13 amino acids. Trimming took 8 bases from V and 4 from J, leaving 12 bases between them. CDR1 MNHEY and CDR2 SMNVEV come from the germline V gene (reference sequence).

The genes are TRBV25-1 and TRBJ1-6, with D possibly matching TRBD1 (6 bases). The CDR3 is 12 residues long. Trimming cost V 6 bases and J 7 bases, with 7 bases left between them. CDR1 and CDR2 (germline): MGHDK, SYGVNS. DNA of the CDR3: TGTGCCAGCAGGGGACAAAATTCACCCCTCCACTTT. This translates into CASRGQNSPLHF.

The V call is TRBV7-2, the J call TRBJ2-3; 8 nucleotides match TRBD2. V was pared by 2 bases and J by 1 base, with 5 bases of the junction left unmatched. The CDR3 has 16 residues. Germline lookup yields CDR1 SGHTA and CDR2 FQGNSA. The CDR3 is CASSLSGGLGTDTQYF. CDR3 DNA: TGTGCCAGCAGCTTATCTGGGGGACTAGGCACAGATACGCAGTATTTT.

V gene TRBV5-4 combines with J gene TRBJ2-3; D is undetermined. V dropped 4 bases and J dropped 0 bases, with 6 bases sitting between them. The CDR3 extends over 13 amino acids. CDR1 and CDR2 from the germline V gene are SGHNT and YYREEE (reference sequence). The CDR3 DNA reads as TGTGCCAGCAGCCCAGCCAGCACAGATACGCAGTATTTT. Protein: CASSPASTDTQYF.

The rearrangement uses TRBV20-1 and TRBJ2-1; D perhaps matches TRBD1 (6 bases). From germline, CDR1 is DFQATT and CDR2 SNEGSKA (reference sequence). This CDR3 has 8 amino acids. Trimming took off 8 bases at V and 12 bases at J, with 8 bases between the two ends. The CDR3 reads CSPRGQFF. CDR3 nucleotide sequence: TGCAGTCCCAGGGGGCAGTTCTTC.

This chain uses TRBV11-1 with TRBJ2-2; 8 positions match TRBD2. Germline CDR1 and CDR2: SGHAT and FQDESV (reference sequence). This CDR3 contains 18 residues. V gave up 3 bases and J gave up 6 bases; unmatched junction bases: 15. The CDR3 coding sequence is TGTGCCAGCAGCTTCCCCCTGGGTAGCGGGGAACGTCCCGGGGAGCTGTTTTTT. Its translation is CASSFPLGSGERPGELFF. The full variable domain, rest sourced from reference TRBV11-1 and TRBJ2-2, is EAEVAQSPRYKITEKSQAVAFWCDPISGHATLYWYRQILGQGPELLVQFQDESVVDDSQLPKDRFSAERLKGVDSTLKIQPAELGDSAMYLCASSFPLGSGERPGELFFGEGSRLTVL.

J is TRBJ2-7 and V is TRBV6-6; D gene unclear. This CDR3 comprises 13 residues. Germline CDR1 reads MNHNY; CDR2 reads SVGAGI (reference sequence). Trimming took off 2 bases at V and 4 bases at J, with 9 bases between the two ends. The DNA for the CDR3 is TGTGCCAGCAGTTACGTAATAGGTTACGAGCAGTACTTC. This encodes CASSYVIGYEQYF.

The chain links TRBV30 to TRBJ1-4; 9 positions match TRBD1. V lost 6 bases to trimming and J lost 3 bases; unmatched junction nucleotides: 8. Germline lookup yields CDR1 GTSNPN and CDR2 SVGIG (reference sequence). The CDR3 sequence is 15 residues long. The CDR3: CACGYRGLSNEKLFF. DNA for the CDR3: TGTGCCTGCGGTTACAGGGGGCTTTCTAATGAAAAACTGTTTTTT.

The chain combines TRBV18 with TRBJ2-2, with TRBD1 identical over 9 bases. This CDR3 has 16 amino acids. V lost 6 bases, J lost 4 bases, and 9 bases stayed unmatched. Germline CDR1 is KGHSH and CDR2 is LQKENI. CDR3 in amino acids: CASSPPGTGPTGELFF. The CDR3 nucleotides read TGTGCCAGCTCTCCTCCCGGGACAGGGCCCACCGGGGAGCTGTTTTTT. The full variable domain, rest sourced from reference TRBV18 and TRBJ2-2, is NAGVMQNPRHLVRRRGQEARLRCSPMKGHSHVYWYRQLPEEGLKFMVYLQKENIIDESGMPKERFSAEFPKEGPSILRIQQVVRGDSAAYFCASSPPGTGPTGELFFGEGSRLTVL.

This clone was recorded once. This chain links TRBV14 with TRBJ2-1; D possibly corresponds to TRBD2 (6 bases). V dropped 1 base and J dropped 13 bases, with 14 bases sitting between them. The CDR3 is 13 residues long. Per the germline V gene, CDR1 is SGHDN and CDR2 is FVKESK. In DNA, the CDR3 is TGTGCCAGCAGCCAAGGGCGTCCGGGACTTCAGTTCTTC. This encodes CASSQGRPGLQFF.

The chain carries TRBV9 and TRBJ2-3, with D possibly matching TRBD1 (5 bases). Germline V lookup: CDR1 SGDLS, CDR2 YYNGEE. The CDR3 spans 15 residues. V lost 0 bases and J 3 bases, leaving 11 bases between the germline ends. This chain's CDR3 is CASSVGVGATDTQYF. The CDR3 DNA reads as TGTGCCAGCAGCGTAGGAGTAGGGGCTACAGATACGCAGTATTTT.

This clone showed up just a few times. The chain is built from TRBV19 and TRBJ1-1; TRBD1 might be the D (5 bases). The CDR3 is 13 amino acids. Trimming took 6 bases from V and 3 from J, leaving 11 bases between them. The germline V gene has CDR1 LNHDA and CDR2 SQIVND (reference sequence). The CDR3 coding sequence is TGTGCCAGTAGCAAAATAGGGGACACTGAAGCTTTCTTT. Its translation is CASSKIGDTEAFF.

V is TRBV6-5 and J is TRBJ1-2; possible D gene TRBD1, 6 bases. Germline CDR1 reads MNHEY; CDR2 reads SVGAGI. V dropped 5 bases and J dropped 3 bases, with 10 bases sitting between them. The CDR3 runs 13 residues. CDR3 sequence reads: CASSPGHYYGYTF. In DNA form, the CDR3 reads TGTGCCAGCAGTCCGGGACACTACTATGGCTACACCTTC.

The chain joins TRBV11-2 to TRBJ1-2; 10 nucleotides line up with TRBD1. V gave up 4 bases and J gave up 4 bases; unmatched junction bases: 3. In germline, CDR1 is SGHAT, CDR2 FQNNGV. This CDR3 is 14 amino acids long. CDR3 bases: TGTGCCAGCAGCTATAGGACAGGGGGCTATGGCTACACCTTC. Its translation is CASSYRTGGYGYTF.

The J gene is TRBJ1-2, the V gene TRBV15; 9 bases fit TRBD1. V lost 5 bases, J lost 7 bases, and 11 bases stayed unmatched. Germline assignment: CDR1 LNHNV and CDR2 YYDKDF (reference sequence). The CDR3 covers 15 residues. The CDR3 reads CATSAPGQGLFGYTF. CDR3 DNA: TGTGCCACCAGCGCTCCGGGACAGGGACTCTTTGGCTACACCTTC. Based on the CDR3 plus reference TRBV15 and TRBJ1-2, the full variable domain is DAMVIQNPRYQVTQFGKPVTLSCSQTLNHNVMYWYQQKSSQAPKLLFHYYDKDFNNEADTPDNFQSRRPNTSFCFLDIRSPGLGDTAMYLCATSAPGQGLFGYTFGSGTRLTVV.

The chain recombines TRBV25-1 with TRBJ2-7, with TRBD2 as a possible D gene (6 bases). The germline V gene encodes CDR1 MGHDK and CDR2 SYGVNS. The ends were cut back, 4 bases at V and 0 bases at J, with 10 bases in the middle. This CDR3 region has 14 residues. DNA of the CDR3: TGTGCCAGCAGTGGAGGAGGGGCCTCCTACGAGCAGTACTTC. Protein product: CASSGGGASYEQYF.

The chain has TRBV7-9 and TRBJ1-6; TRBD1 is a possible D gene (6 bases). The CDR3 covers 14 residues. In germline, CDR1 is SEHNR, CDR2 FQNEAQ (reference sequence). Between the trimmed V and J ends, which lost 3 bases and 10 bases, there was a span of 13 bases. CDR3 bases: TGTGCCAGCAGCTTTTCAGGGGCCTTGTCACCCCTCCACTTT. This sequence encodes CASSFSGALSPLHF.